The clone carrying this T cell receptor (beta chain) was recorded at least ten times. Its antigen is not identified. This record comes from a study of CD8+CD57+ T cells in acquired aplastic anemia. Trimming removed 0 bases at V and 8 bases at J, with 14 bases between. CDR1 SGHVS and CDR2 FNYEAQ come from the germline V gene. The CDR3 has 15 residues. The TCR beta profiling, which covered VDJ combination and CDR3 sequence, was carried out using genomic DNA as the template. TCRdb fed the reads into MiXCR, producing one record per CDR3 protein. In the table there are hundreds of thousands of distinct CDR3 sequences, more than 45% of which are singletons. Patients included in sequencing had previously demonstrated CD8+CD57+ cell expansion by flow cytometry. The blood sampling took place in patients who had so far received no therapy. The study, taken as a whole, reports: A significant difference in CD8+ Simpson's diversity between patients and controls was not found. Found in both controls and patients were about 30 CD8+ CDR3 sequences.

This rearrangement joins TRBV7-6 to TRBJ2-1, with D possibly TRBD2 on 6 matching bases. This TCR came from a human donor with aplastic anemia. The sample consisted of sorted CD4+, CD8+, or CD8+CD57+ T cells (not recorded which) from PBMCs. CDR3 sequence reads: CASSLARGQSDEQFF. CDR3 sequence (DNA): TGTGCCAGCAGCTTAGCGCGGGGCCAGAGCGATGAGCAGTTCTTC.